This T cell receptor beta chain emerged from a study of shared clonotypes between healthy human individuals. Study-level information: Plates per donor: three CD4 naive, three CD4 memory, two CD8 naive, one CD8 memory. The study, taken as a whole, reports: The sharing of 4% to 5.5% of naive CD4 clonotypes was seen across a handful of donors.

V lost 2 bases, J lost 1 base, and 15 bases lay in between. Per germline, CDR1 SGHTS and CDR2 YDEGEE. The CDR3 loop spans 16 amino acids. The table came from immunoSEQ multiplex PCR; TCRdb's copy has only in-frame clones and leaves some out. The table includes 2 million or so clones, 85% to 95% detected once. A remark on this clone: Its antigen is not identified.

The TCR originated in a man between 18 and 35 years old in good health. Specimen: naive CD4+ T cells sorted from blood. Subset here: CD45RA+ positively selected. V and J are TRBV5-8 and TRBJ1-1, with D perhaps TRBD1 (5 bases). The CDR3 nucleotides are TGTGCCAGCAGCTTCCCCCGGGGCACCCAGAACACTGAAGCTTTCTTT. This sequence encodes CASSFPRGTQNTEAFF.